This T cell receptor (beta chain) was retrieved from a study of cytomegalovirus exposure and HLA in healthy donors. This CDR3 is 15 amino acids long. Germline values: CDR1 SQVTM, CDR2 ANQGSEA. V was cut by 4 bases and J by 0 bases, with 15 bases left in between. The PCR employed 60 Vbeta primers together with 13 Jbeta primers. Generated by immunoSEQ multiplex PCR, the TCRdb table keeps only in-frame clones and is missing some. The repertoire holds more than 150,000 clones, with 77% as singletons. V and J are TRBV29-1 and TRBJ1-1, with D possibly TRBD1 on 5 matching bases. The source of this sequence is a man in his late teens or twenties in good health and CMV-seronegative. Sequencing used PBMCs. The CDR3 sequence: CSVGARGRVNTEAFF. The CDR3 region has the DNA TGCAGCGTTGGAGCTCGGGGGAGGGTGAACACTGAAGCTTTCTTT.